Following are 9 T cell receptor beta chains from one sample sequenced in a study of T cells after yellow fever vaccination. TCRdb re-derived calls from the 5' RACE reads in MiXCR, one entry per CDR3 protein. The sample holds 25,000 to 30,000 distinct CDR3 sequences, roughly 6% seen once. The sample here was PBMCs, either bulk or a sorted T-cell subset (CD4+, CD8+, memory, or dextramer-sorted; not recorded which), taken on the day of the yellow fever booster vaccination. The receptor source for this set is a man aged 25-40 years who received the YFV17D yellow fever vaccine.

On this clonotype: Being one base from a much bigger clone, this may be a read error. The J gene is TRBJ1-6, the V gene TRBV7-2; 11 nucleotides align to TRBD1. J lost 9 bases, V lost 5 bases, and 6 bases had no gene match. The CDR3 length is 15 residues. The V gene's germline CDR1 is SGHTA and CDR2 FQGNSA. The CDR3 spells CASSTDRGLGSPLHF. CDR3 in DNA: TGTGCCAGCAGCACGGACAGGGGGCTTGGTTCACCCCTCCACTTT. Combining the CDR3 with reference TRBV7-2 and TRBJ1-6 gives the whole variable domain GAGVSQSPSNKVTEKGKDVELRCDPISGHTALYWYRQSLGQGLEFLIYFQGNSAPDKSGLPSDRFSAERTGGSVSTLTIQRTQQEDSAVYLCASSTDRGLGSPLHFGNGTRLTVT.

This clonotype was counted at least ten times. This rearrangement joins TRBV20-1 to TRBJ2-3, with 8 bases identical to TRBD1. V gave up 1 base and J gave up 4 bases; unmatched junction bases: 7. Germline CDR1 reads DFQATT; CDR2 reads SNEGSKA (reference sequence). This CDR3 has 15 amino acids. CDR3 coding DNA: TGCAGTGCTAGAGTGTCCGGGACAGGCCCAGATACGCAGTATTTT. This gives the protein CSARVSGTGPDTQYF.

This clonotype was seen repeatedly, ten times or more. The chain employs TRBV21-1 and TRBJ2-1; the table's D gene call, TRBD2, was not cross checked with the DNA. TRBV21-1 is a pseudogene locus. This CDR3 contains 24 residues. Here the CDR3 reads CASSKARKLAGKLLALSSYNEQFF. The DNA of the CDR3 is TGTGCCAGCAGCAAAGCGCGGAAGCTAGCGGGCAAACTACTAGCACTCAGCTCCTACAATGAGCAGTTCTTC.

This clonotype occurred many times. The chain has TRBV19 and TRBJ2-1, with TRBD2 matching 7 bases. CDR1 is LNHDA and CDR2 is SQIVND in the germline V gene (reference sequence). CDR3 length equals 17 residues. Unmatched junction bases numbered 18, after V lost 0 bases and J lost 13 bases. This CDR3 is CASSIDLERGTMSRQFF. In DNA, the CDR3 is TGTGCCAGTAGTATAGATCTTGAGCGGGGCACAATGAGCAGACAGTTCTTC.

This clonotype appeared a few times. The gene calls are TRBV5-1 and TRBJ1-1, with D perhaps matching TRBD1 (5 bases). The CDR3 totals 17 residues. Deletions cut 3 bases from V and 2 bases from J, with 20 bases between. Germline CDR1 is SGHRS and CDR2 is YFSETQ. The CDR3 sequence is CASSSFNGRGSNTEAFF. The CDR3 coding sequence is TGCGCCAGCAGCTCATTTAACGGTCGGGGGAGTAACACTGAAGCTTTCTTT.

Ten or more counts support this clonotype. The chain couples TRBV7-2 to TRBJ2-1; D remains ambiguous. Trimming took off 5 bases at V and 15 bases at J, with 17 bases between the two ends. This CDR3 region has 12 residues. The V gene's germline CDR1 is SGHTA and CDR2 FQGNSA. CDR3 sequence: CASSPNPPALFF. Here the CDR3 DNA reads TGTGCCAGCAGCCCAAACCCCCCAGCCCTGTTCTTC.

The genes are TRBV7-9 and TRBJ1-6; D remains ambiguous. Germline assignment: CDR1 SEHNR and CDR2 FQNEAQ (reference sequence). Trimming shortened V by 5 bases and J by 9 bases, and 20 bases separated the two germline ends. CDR3 length: 16 residues. CDR3 in DNA: TGTGCCAGCAGCCCCGACACGGCAGGAAAAGGTTCACCCCTCCACTTT. The encoded protein is CASSPDTAGKGSPLHF.

This clonotype was recorded at least ten times. This chain connects TRBV29-1 to TRBJ1-1; 8 nucleotides line up with TRBD1. This CDR3 comprises 13 residues. Germline V CDR1 and CDR2: SQVTM, ANQGSEA. J gave up 5 bases and V 5 bases, and 7 bases lay outside the gene matches. CDR3 DNA: TGCAGCGTTATAGGACAGGGAAGGACTGAAGCTTTCTTT. This gives the protein CSVIGQGRTEAFF.

This clonotype was seen repeatedly, ten times or more. This chain connects TRBV28 to TRBJ1-5; TRBD1 matches at 8 bases. This CDR3 contains 14 residues. V lost 8 bases, J lost 8 bases, and 11 bases stayed unmatched. CDR1 is MDHEN and CDR2 is SYDVKM in the germline V gene. In DNA form, the CDR3 reads TGTGCCAGCCGTACCTTGGGACAGGTAAAGCCCCAGCATTTT. This gives the protein CASRTLGQVKPQHF.